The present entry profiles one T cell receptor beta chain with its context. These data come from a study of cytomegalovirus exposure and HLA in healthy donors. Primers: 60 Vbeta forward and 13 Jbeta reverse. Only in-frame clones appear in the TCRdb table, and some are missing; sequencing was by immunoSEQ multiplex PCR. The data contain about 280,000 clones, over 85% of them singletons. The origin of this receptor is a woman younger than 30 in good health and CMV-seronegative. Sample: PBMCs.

CDR3 sequence reads: CASQDRENTEAFF. In DNA form, the CDR3 reads TGTGCCAGCCAGGACAGGGAGAACACTGAAGCTTTCTTT. This sequence joins TRBV6-5 and TRBJ1-1, with 8 bases fitting TRBD1. The V segment lost 8 bases and the J segment 1 base; nucleotides outside the gene matches: 3. The CDR3 contains 13 residues. CDR1 MNHEY and CDR2 SVGAGI come from the germline V gene.